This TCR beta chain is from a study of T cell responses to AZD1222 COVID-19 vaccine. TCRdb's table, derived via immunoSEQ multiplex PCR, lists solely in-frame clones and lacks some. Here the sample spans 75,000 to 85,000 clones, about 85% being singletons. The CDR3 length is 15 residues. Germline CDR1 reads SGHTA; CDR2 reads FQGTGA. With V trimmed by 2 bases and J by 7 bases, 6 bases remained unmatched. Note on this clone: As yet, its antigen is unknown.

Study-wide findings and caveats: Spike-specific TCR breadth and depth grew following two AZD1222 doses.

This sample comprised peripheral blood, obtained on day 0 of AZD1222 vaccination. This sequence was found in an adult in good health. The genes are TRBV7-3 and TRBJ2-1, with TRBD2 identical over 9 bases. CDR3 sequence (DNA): TGTGCCAGCAGCTTAGTGCTAGCGGGGAGGAATGAGCAGTTCTTC. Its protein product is CASSLVLAGRNEQFF.